This passage covers 16 T cell receptor beta chains from one sample sequenced in a study of cytomegalovirus exposure and HLA in healthy donors. This PCR relied on a set of 60 Vbeta primers and 13 Jbeta primers. Method: immunoSEQ multiplex PCR; TCRdb's copy keeps in-frame clones and lacks some. Of over 150,000 clones in the sample, 80% were seen once. The source material was PBMCs. These TCRs come from a young man in good health and CMV-seropositive.

The V call is TRBV30, the J call TRBJ2-3, with TRBD2 identical over 7 bases. V shed 4 bases and J 2 bases; nucleotides not matched to a gene: 6. CDR3 length: 14 amino acids. Germline V gene data show CDR1 as GTSNPN and CDR2 as SVGIG (reference sequence). CDR3 amino acids: CAWNPRDYTDTQYF. CDR3 coding DNA: TGTGCCTGGAACCCCCGGGACTACACAGATACGCAGTATTTT.

The J gene is TRBJ2-5, the V gene TRBV9; 8 nucleotides align to TRBD2. The CDR3 consists of 15 residues. The germline CDR1 and CDR2 sequences are SGDLS and YYNGEE. V was clipped by 4 bases and J by 4 bases; unmatched bases: 9. The CDR3 here is CASSPSLSGGETQYF. In DNA form, the CDR3 reads TGTGCCAGCAGCCCCTCCTTAAGCGGGGGAGAGACCCAGTACTTC.

This rearrangement joins TRBV5-1 to TRBJ1-2; maybe TRBD1 (6 bases). Trimming shortened V by 1 base and J by 0 bases, and 7 bases separated the two germline ends. The CDR3 consists of 14 residues. Germline CDR1 reads SGHRS; CDR2 reads YFSETQ. DNA for the CDR3: TGCGCCAGCAGCTTGCCAGGGGCTAACTATGGCTACACCTTC. Translation gives CASSLPGANYGYTF.

The chain has TRBV4-3 and TRBJ2-7; 9 bases fit TRBD2. V trimming: 0 bases; J trimming: 3 bases; junction bases outside the gene matches: 9. This CDR3 spans 17 amino acids. Germline lookup yields CDR1 LGHNA and CDR2 YSLEER. CDR3 amino acids: CASSQDWFAGGFYEQYF. The CDR3 nucleotides are TGCGCCAGCAGCCAAGATTGGTTTGCGGGGGGGTTCTACGAGCAGTACTTC.

The J gene is TRBJ1-1, the V gene TRBV4-3; 11 bases line up with TRBD1. The V and J ends lost 4 bases and 6 bases, in that order; junction bases with no gene match: 1. Germline-derived CDR1 and CDR2 are LGHNA and YSLEER. This CDR3 spans 13 amino acids. Here the CDR3 reads CASSRDRGAEAFF. The DNA of the CDR3 is TGCGCCAGCAGCCGGGACAGGGGGGCTGAAGCTTTCTTT.

This clone was counted a few times. CDR3 nucleotide sequence: TGTGCCAGCAGCCACGGACAGGGTCCGAACACCATATATTTT. This encodes CASSHGQGPNTIYF. This chain links TRBV7-9 with TRBJ1-3; 8 bases map to TRBD1. CDR1 SEHNR and CDR2 FQNEAQ come from the germline V gene (reference sequence). V was clipped by 5 bases and J by 7 bases; unmatched bases: 7. The CDR3 runs to 14 residues.

The chain uses TRBV10-3 and TRBJ1-4; D is possibly TRBD1 (6 bases). The germline V gene encodes CDR1 ENHRY and CDR2 SYGVKD. CDR3 size: 16 residues. The germline V and J ends were trimmed by 11 bases and 4 bases, with 23 bases remaining between them. The CDR3 DNA reads as TGTGCCTCCCAAGGGGGGGCCGGAACCGTTAATGAAAAACTGTTTTTT. Translation gives CASQGGAGTVNEKLFF.

The chain couples TRBV7-2 to TRBJ2-7, with D tentatively TRBD2 (5 bases). CDR1 SGHTA and CDR2 FQGNSA come from the germline V gene. V was cut by 1 base and J by 3 bases, with 7 bases left in between. The CDR3 loop spans 13 amino acids. CDR3 in amino acids: CASSLDSGYEQYF. CDR3 DNA sequence: TGTGCCAGCAGCTTAGACAGCGGCTACGAGCAGTACTTC.

In its sample, this clone was seen once. The CDR3 region is CASSPDRPRRGEKLFF. Here the CDR3 DNA reads TGTGCCAGCAGCCCGGACAGACCGCGAAGGGGTGAAAAACTGTTTTTT. This sequence joins TRBV5-4 and TRBJ1-4; weak D call: TRBD1 (6 bases). The V and J ends lost 4 bases and 7 bases respectively, with 20 bases between them. The CDR3 has 16 amino acids. Germline assignment: CDR1 SGHNT and CDR2 YYREEE (reference sequence).

V usage is TRBV5-1 and J usage is TRBJ2-1, with TRBD2 matching over 11 bases. The germline gives CDR1 SGHRS, CDR2 YFSETQ. V dropped 4 bases and J dropped 1; count of bases not matched to a gene: 10. The CDR3 length is 18 residues. Written as DNA, the CDR3 is TGCGCCAGCAGCCTGGGACTAGCGGACGACATATCCTACAATGAGCAGTTCTTC. Translating it yields CASSLGLADDISYNEQFF.

This clone has more than one count but fewer than ten. This chain links TRBV5-1 with TRBJ1-3, with D unresolved. This CDR3 has 14 residues. Looked up from germline, CDR1 is SGHRS and CDR2 is YFSETQ. V was cut by 4 bases and J by 2 bases, with 10 bases left in between. Written as DNA, the CDR3 is TGCGCCAGCAGCCTAGGTCCGGCTGGAAACACCATATATTTT. Encoded protein: CASSLGPAGNTIYF.

V usage is TRBV5-4 and J usage is TRBJ1-2, with 9 bases lining up with TRBD1. Germline V gives CDR1 SGHNT, CDR2 YYREEE (reference sequence). Trimming removed 3 bases from V and 2 bases from J; junction bases left unmatched: 5. The CDR3 extends over 15 amino acids. The CDR3: CASSWGTGRNYGYTF. The CDR3 coding sequence is TGTGCCAGCAGCTGGGGGACAGGGAGGAACTATGGCTACACCTTC.

This chain joins TRBV4-2 and TRBJ2-7; TRBD1 aligns across 7 bases. CDR1 is LGHNA, CDR2 YNFKEQ, per germline. The junction had 10 bases not matched to a gene; V was cut back by 3 bases and J by 5 bases. This CDR3 comprises 15 residues. The CDR3 spells CASSQGTGQAHEQYF. CDR3 DNA: TGTGCCAGCAGCCAGGGAACCGGACAGGCACACGAGCAGTACTTC.

The chain is built from TRBV18 and TRBJ2-2; perhaps TRBD1 as D (5 bases). The V and J ends lost 0 bases and 1 base respectively, with 9 bases between them. The CDR3 runs 16 residues. CDR1 is KGHSH, CDR2 LQKENI, per germline. The CDR3 DNA sequence: TGTGCCAGCTCACCACCGTCCCAGGGGAACACCGGGGAGCTGTTTTTT. Amino acids: CASSPPSQGNTGELFF.

The rearrangement joins TRBV6-6 to TRBJ1-3, with D possibly matching TRBD1 (5 bases). V was cut by 6 bases and J by 3 bases, with 15 bases left in between. CDR3 size: 15 residues. CDR1 and CDR2 (germline): MNHNY, SVGAGI (reference sequence). This CDR3 is CASSAEGFGGNTIYF. CDR3 sequence (DNA): TGTGCCAGCAGCGCGGAGGGGTTTGGTGGAAACACCATATATTTT.

V gene TRBV5-4 combines with J gene TRBJ2-5; a possible D gene is TRBD2 (5 bases). CDR3 length: 16 amino acids. Looked up from germline, CDR1 is SGHNT and CDR2 is YYREEE (reference sequence). V lost 0 bases, J lost 5 bases, and 17 bases lay in between. CDR3 region: CASSLAYGNLGETQYF. CDR3 bases: TGTGCCAGCAGCTTGGCTTACGGGAATTTAGGGGAGACCCAGTACTTC.